This T cell receptor (beta chain) was identified in a study of OX40 agonist ivuxolimab in advanced cancers. General study findings and limits: Clonal expansion was seen in CD4+ and CD8+ blood T cells by week 6 at 0.1 to 3.0 mg/kg.

Germline V gene lookup returns CDR1 SGHTA and CDR2 FQGNSA. Trimming removed 6 bases at V and 6 bases at J, with 21 bases between. This CDR3 comprises 15 residues. Generated by immunoSEQ multiplex PCR, the TCRdb table keeps only in-frame clones and is missing some. Of tens of thousands of clones listed, about 85% were seen once; the top ten hold roughly 0.58%. About this clone: The antigen is undetermined.

The chain links TRBV7-2 to TRBJ2-7; perhaps TRBD2 as D (6 bases). The specimen was CD4+ or CD8+ T cells sorted from blood, collected in a trial of the OX40 agonist ivuxolimab. This receptor was taken from an adult with an advanced solid tumor such as melanoma, head and neck, liver or kidney cancer. The CDR3 region has the DNA TGTGCCAGCAGGAGAAGGAGGGCGAGGGCCTCCGAGCAGTACTTC. Encoded protein: CASRRRRARASEQYF.